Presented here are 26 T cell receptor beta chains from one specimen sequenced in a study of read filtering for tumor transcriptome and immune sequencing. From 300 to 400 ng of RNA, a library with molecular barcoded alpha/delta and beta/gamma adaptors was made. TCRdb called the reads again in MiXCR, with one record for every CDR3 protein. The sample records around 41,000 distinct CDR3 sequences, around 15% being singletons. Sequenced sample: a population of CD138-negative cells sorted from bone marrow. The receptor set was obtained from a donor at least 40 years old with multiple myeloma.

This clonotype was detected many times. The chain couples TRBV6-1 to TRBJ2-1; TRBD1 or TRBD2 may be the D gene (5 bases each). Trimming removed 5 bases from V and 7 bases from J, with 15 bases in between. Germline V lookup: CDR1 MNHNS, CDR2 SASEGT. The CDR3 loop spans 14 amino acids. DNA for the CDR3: TGTGCCAGCAGTAAAGGGGAGCTTTGGAATGAGCAGTTCTTC. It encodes CASSKGELWNEQFF.

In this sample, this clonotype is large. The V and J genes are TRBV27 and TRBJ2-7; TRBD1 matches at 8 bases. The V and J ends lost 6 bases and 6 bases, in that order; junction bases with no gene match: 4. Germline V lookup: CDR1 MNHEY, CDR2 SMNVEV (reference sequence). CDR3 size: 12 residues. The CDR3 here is CASRLTGAEQYF. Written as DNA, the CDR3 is TGTGCCAGCAGACTGACAGGGGCCGAGCAGTACTTC.

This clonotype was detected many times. Written as DNA, the CDR3 is TGTGCCAGCAGAGAATTTACTGAGCAGTTCTTC. Protein sequence: CASREFTEQFF. V is TRBV2 and J is TRBJ2-1; D gene uncertain. The V end was cut by 6 bases, the J end by 9 bases, with 9 bases between. The CDR3 loop spans 11 amino acids. Germline V CDR1 and CDR2: SNHLY, FYNNEI.

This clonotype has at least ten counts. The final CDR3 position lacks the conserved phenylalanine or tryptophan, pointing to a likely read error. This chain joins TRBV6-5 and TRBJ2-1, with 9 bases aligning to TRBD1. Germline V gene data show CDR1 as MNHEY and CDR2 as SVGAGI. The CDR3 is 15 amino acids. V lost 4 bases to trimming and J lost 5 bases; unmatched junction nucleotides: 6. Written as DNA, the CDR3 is TGTGCCAGCAGTTCGGGACAGGGCCGAAACAATGAGCAGTTCCTC. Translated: CASSSGQGRNNEQFL.

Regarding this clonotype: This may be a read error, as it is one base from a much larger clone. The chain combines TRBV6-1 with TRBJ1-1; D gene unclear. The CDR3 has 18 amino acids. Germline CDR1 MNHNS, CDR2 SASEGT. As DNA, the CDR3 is TGTGCCAGCAGTGACCAGTTATTTGGCGTCGGGAGGAACACTGAAGCTTCCTTT. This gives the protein CASSDQLFGVGRNTEASF.

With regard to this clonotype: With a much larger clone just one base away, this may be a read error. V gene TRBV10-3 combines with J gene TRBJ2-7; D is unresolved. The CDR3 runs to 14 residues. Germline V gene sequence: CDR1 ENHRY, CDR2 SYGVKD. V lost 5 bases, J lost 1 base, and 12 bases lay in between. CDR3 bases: TGTGCCATCAGTTGTGGCAGTCCTTCCTACGAGCAGTACTTC. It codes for CAISCGSPSYEQYF.

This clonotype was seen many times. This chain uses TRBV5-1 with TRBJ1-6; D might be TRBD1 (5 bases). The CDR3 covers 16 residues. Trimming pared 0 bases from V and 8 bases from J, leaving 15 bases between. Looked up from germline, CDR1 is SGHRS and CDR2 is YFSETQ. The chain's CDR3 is CASSLVVGKTDSPLHF. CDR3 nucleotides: TGCGCCAGCAGCTTGGTTGTCGGGAAGACAGATTCACCCCTCCACTTT.

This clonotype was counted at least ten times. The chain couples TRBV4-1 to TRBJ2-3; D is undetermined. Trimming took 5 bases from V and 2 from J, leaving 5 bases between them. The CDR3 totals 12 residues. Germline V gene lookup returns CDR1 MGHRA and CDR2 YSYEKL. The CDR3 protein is CASSWFTDTQYF. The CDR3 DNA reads TGCGCCAGCAGCTGGTTCACAGATACGCAGTATTTT.

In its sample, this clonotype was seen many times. The CDR3 region is CSVYGGGEQFF. The CDR3 DNA reads as TGCAGCGTCTACGGAGGGGGTGAGCAGTTCTTC. The chain links TRBV29-1 to TRBJ2-1; D possibly matches TRBD1 or TRBD2 (6 bases each). The CDR3 extends over 11 amino acids. Germline lookup yields CDR1 SQVTM and CDR2 ANQGSEA. V was clipped by 6 bases and J by 9 bases, with 12 bases between them.

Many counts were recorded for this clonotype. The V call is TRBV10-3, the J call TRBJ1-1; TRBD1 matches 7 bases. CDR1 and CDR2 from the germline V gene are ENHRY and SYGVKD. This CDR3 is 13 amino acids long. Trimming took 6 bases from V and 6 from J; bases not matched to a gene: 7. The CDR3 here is CAISVTGVAEAFF. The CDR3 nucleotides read TGTGCCATCAGCGTCACAGGGGTTGCTGAAGCTTTCTTT.

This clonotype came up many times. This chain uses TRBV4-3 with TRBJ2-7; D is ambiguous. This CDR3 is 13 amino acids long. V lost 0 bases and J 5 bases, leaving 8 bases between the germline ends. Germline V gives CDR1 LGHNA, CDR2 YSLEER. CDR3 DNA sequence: TGCGCCAGCAGCCAAGAAGCAGAAAACGAGCAGTACTTC. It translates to CASSQEAENEQYF.

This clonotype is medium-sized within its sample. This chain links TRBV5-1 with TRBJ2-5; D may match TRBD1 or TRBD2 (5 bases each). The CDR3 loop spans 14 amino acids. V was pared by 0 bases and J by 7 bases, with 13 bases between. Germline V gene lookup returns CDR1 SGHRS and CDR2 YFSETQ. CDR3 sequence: CASSLGGQGATQYF. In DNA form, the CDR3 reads TGCGCCAGCAGCTTGGGCGGGCAGGGAGCGACCCAGTACTTC.

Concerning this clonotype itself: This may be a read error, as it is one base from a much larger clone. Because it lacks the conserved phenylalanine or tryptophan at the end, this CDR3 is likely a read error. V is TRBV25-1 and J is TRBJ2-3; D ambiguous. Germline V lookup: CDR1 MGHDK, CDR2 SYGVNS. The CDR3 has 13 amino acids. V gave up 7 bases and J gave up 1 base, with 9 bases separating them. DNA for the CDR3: TGTGCCAGCATGAAACGTGGCACAGATACGCAGTATCTT. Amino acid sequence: CASMKRGTDTQYL.

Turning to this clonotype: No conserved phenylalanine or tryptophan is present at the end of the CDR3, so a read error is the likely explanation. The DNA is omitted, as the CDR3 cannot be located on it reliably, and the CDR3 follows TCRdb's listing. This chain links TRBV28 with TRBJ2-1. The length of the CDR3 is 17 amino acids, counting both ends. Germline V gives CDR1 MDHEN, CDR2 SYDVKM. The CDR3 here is CASSPEYGVSSYNEQLY.

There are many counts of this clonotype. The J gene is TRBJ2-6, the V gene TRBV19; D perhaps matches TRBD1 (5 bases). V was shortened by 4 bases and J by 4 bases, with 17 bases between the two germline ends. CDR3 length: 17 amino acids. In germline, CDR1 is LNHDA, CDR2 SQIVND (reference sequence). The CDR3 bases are TGTGCCAGTAGTACCCCGACAGCCTACTCGGGGGCCAACGTCCTGACTTTC. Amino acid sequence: CASSTPTAYSGANVLTF.

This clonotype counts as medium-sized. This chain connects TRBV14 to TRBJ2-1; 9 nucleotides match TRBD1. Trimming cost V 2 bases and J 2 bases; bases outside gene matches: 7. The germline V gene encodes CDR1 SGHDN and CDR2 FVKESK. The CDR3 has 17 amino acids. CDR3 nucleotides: TGTGCCAGCAGCCAATTGACAGGGGGGGAACCCTACAATGAGCAGTTCTTC. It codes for CASSQLTGGEPYNEQFF.

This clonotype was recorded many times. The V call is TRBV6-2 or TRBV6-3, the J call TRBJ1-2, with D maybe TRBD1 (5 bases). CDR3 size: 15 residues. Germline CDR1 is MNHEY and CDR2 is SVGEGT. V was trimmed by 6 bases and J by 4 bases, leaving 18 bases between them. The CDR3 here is CASRIQDQSSYGYTF. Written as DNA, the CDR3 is TGTGCCAGCAGGATACAGGATCAGAGCTCCTATGGCTACACCTTC.

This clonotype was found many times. The CDR3 loop is CASSPPKGTSSGEQFF. The CDR3 DNA reads as TGTGCCAGCTCACCACCGAAAGGGACTAGCTCAGGGGAGCAGTTCTTC. The V gene is TRBV18, the J gene TRBJ2-1; 9 bases are a match to TRBD2. Germline trimming cut 0 bases from V and 10 bases from J; bases unmatched to any gene: 10. Germline assignment: CDR1 KGHSH and CDR2 LQKENI. CDR3 length equals 16 residues. Full variable domain (remainder filled in from reference TRBV18 and TRBJ2-1): NAGVMQNPRHLVRRRGQEARLRCSPMKGHSHVYWYRQLPEEGLKFMVYLQKENIIDESGMPKERFSAEFPKEGPSILRIQQVVRGDSAAYFCASSPPKGTSSGEQFFGPGTRLTVL.

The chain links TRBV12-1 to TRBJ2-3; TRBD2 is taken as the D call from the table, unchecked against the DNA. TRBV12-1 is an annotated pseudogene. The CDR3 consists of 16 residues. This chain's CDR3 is CAGSSGLSGGTDMQYF. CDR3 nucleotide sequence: TGTGCCGGCAGCTCCGGCCTTAGCGGGGGCACAGATATGCAGTATTTT.

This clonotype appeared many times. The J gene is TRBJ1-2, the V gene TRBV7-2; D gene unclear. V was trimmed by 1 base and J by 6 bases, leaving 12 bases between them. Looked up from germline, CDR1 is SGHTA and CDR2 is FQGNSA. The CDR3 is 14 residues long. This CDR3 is CASSLVFAGDGYTF. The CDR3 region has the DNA TGTGCCAGCAGCTTAGTATTCGCAGGAGATGGCTACACCTTC.

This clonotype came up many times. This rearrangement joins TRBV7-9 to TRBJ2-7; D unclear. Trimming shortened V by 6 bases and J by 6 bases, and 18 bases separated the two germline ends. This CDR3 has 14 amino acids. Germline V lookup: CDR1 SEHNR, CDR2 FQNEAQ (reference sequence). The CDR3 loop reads CASSGDSRPLEQYF. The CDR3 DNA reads TGTGCCAGCAGTGGGGATTCCCGACCTCTCGAGCAGTACTTC.

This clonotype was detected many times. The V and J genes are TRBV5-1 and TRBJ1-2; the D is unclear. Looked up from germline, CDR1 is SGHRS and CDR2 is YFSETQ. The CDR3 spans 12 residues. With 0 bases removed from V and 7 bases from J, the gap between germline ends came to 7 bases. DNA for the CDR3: TGCGCCAGCAGCTTGGAGGGAACTGGCTACACCTTC. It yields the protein CASSLEGTGYTF.

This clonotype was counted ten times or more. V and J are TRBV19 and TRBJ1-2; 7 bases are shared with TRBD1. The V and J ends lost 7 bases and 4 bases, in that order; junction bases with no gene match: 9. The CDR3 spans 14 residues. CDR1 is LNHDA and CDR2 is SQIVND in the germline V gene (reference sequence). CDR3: CASNRFGTAYGYTF. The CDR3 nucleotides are TGTGCCAGTAATCGTTTCGGGACAGCCTATGGCTACACCTTC.

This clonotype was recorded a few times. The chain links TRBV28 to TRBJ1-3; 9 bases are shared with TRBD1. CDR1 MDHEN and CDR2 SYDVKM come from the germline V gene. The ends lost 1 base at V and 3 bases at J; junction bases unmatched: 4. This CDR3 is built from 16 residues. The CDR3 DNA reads TGTGCCAGCAGTTTATCGGGGACAGGGCTTGGAAACACCATATATTTT. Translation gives CASSLSGTGLGNTIYF. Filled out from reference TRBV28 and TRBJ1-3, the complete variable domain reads DVKVTQSSRYLVKRTGEKVFLECVQDMDHENMFWYRQDPGLGLRLIYFSYDVKMKEKGDIPEGYSVSREKKERFSLILESASTNQTSMYLCASSLSGTGLGNTIYFGEGSWLTVV.

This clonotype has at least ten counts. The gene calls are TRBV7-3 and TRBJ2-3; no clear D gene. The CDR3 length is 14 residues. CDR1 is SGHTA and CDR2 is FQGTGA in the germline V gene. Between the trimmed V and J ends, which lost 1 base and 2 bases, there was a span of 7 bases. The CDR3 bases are TGTGCCAGCAGCTTAAGCTACCCCACAGATACGCAGTATTTT. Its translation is CASSLSYPTDTQYF.

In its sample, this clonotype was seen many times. The CDR3 DNA is TGTGCCAGCAGCCCCAGGGGAAGGGATACGCAGTATTTT. This gives the protein CASSPRGRDTQYF. The chain recombines TRBV6-5 with TRBJ2-3; weak D call: TRBD1 (6 bases). Between the trimmed V and J ends, which lost 6 bases and 6 bases, there was a span of 13 bases. Germline CDR1 and CDR2: MNHEY and SVGAGI. The CDR3 totals 13 residues.